The clone carrying this T cell receptor (beta chain) came up a few times. Its target is not known. Per the original methods: CDR3 differences across clinicopathological groups were used to build a distant-metastasis classifier for papillary thyroid cancer. TCRdb reassembled clones from the PCR reads with MiXCR. TCRdb, rather than the study authors, made the V and J calls. Counted here are approximately 44,000 clones, approximately 24% occurring once; the ten biggest clones make up 14%. Every patient underwent thyroid surgery untreated. These data are taken from a study of metastatic and nonmetastatic thyroid tumors. The overall study: Samples came from malignant and benign thyroid patients, and repertoires were compared across blood and tumor or nodule tissue. Study conclusions and caveats: Patients with malignant thyroid tumors reportedly had significantly higher TCR beta diversity than those with benign nodules, in blood and tumor.

Trimming cost V 5 bases and J 6 bases, with 11 bases left between them. CDR1 is SGHAT, CDR2 FQNNGV, per germline. The CDR3 consists of 12 residues. Sequencing was performed on tumor tissue. The chain couples TRBV11-2 to TRBJ2-7, with TRBD1 as a possible D gene (5 bases). The sequence came from a female donor with papillary thyroid cancer or a benign thyroid nodule (not recorded which). Some clones in this sample may be carry-over from other donors' samples. This CDR3 reads CASSQGSAEQYF. The CDR3 nucleotides are TGTGCCAGCAGCCAGGGTTCGGCCGAGCAGTACTTC.